The subject of this entry is one TCR beta chain. One entry per CDR3 protein results from TCRdb running MiXCR on the 5' RACE reads. The table records 690,000 or so distinct CDR3 sequences, over 8.5% of them present only once. This entry belongs to a study of identical twins. Germline V gene sequence: CDR1 DFQATT, CDR2 SNEGSKA (reference sequence). This CDR3 has 15 residues. Trimming removed 6 bases from V and 1 base from J; junction bases left unmatched: 8. Separately, the same data were catalogued under a study of yellow fever vaccine responses in identical twins. That paper adds: The authors reported partly convergent, partly personalized vaccine responses in identical twins.

Sequenced input: PBMCs. This TCR was recovered from a woman aged 18 to 35 in good health. The chain carries TRBV20-1 and TRBJ2-3, with 9 nucleotides matching TRBD2. CDR3 bases: TGCAGTGCCTCTGCGGGGGGGGGTCGCACAGATACGCAGTATTTT. This sequence encodes CSASAGGGRTDTQYF.